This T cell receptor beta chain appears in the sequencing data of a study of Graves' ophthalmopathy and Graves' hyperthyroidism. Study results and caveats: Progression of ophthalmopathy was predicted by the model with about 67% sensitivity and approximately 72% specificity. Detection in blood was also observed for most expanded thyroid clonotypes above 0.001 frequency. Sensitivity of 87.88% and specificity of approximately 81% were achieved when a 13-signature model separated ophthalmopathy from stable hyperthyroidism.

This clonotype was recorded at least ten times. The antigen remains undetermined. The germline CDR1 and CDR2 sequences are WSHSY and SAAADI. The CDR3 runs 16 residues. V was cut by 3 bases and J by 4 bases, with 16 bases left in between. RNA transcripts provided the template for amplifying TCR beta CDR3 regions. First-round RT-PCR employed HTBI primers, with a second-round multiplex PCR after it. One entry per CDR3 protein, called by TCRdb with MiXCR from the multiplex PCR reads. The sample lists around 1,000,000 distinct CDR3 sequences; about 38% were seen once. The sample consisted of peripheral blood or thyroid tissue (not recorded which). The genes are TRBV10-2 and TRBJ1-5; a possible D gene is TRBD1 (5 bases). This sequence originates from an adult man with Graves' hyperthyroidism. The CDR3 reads CASSDTDRKGNQPQHF. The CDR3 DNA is TGCGCCAGCAGTGATACAGACAGAAAAGGGAATCAGCCCCAGCATTTT.